This T cell receptor beta chain was recovered during a study of metastatic and nonmetastatic thyroid tumors. Every patient underwent thyroid surgery untreated. Comment on this clone: Its antigen is still unknown.

Whole-study results and caveats: The reported finding was significantly higher TCR beta diversity in malignant thyroid tumors relative to benign nodules, in blood and tumor.

TCRdb re-analyzed the PCR reads using MiXCR. In the table there are just under 20,000 clones, approximately 26% of which are singletons. There are 15 residues in the CDR3. The J segment lost 1 base and the V segment lost 4 bases, leaving 2 bases of the junction unmatched. From germline, CDR1 is SGHRS and CDR2 YFSETQ. The source is a female donor with papillary thyroid cancer or a benign thyroid nodule (not recorded which). Some clones in this sample may be carry-over from other donors' samples. The sample was blood. The rearrangement links TRBV5-1 to TRBJ2-3; 11 bases align to TRBD2. CDR3: CASSVLAGGTDTQYF. The DNA of the CDR3 is TGCGCCAGCAGCGTACTAGCGGGGGGCACAGATACGCAGTATTTT.